This record concerns one T cell receptor (beta chain) sequence. Its specificity is not known. The record originates from a study of identical twins. General observations from the study: Excess twin sharing in beta out-of-frame sequences was weaker. Among out-of-frame alpha sequences shared by twins, low generation probability occurred in excess.

Using its own MiXCR run on the 5' RACE reads, TCRdb lists one record per CDR3 protein. Of over 200,000 distinct CDR3 sequences listed, roughly a tenth are singletons. CDR1 and CDR2 from the germline V gene are LNHDA and SQIVND (reference sequence). This CDR3 contains 15 residues. Trimming shortened V by 3 bases and J by 2 bases, and 12 bases separated the two germline ends. Sequencing was performed on memory T cells sorted from blood. The sequence came from a man aged 50 to 60 in good health. V is TRBV19 and J is TRBJ2-3, with D perhaps TRBD1 (5 bases). The CDR3 DNA reads as TGTGCCAGTAGTATTTCCAGGGTCCCCACAGATACGCAGTATTTT. Amino acids: CASSISRVPTDTQYF.